These 25 T cell receptor beta chains were all obtained from the same sample, sequenced in a study of cytomegalovirus exposure and HLA in healthy donors. PCR used 60 Vbeta primers and 13 Jbeta primers. Sequencing was performed with immunoSEQ multiplex PCR; in TCRdb, only in-frame clones are kept and a portion is missing. The table lists about 110,000 clones, more than 65% of them singletons, with 5% to 7.5% in the top ten. Sequencing was carried out using PBMCs. All receptors derive from a man younger than 45 in good health and CMV-seropositive.

This chain connects TRBV4-1 to TRBJ1-1; 9 bases fit TRBD1. Germline-derived CDR1 and CDR2 are MGHRA and YSYEKL. The CDR3 runs to 13 residues. V lost 1 base, J lost 11 bases, and 5 bases stayed unmatched. The CDR3 region has the DNA TGCGCCAGCAGCCAAGGACAGGGGGTTGAGGCTTTCTTT. Its protein is CASSQGQGVEAFF.

This clone was counted between two and nine times. This chain links TRBV7-6 with TRBJ2-5; 7 bases align to TRBD1. V was pared by 4 bases and J by 2 bases, with 1 base of the junction left unmatched. CDR3 length: 13 amino acids. The germline V gene has CDR1 SGHVS and CDR2 FNYEAQ. The CDR3: CASSSGQQETQYF. In DNA, the CDR3 is TGTGCCAGCAGCTCGGGACAGCAAGAGACCCAGTACTTC. Filled out from reference TRBV7-6 and TRBJ2-5, the complete variable domain reads GAGVSQSPRYKVTKRGQDVALRCDPISGHVSLYWYRQALGQGPEFLTYFNYEAQQDKSGLPNDRFSAERPEGSISTLTIQRTEQRDSAMYRCASSSGQQETQYFGPGTRLLVL.

The CDR3 here is CASSESDNLLYTQYF. The CDR3 DNA sequence: TGTGCCAGCAGTGAATCAGACAACCTCCTATATACGCAGTATTTT. V usage is TRBV25-1 and J usage is TRBJ2-3, with unresolved D. There are 15 residues in the CDR3. Germline CDR1 is MGHDK and CDR2 is SYGVNS. Trimming pared 1 base from V and 7 bases from J, leaving 15 bases between. Variable domain in full (rest from reference TRBV25-1 and TRBJ2-3): EADIYQTPRYLVIGTGKKITLECSQTMGHDKMYWYQQDPGMELHLIHYSYGVNSTEKGDLSSESTVSRIRTEHFPLTLESARPSHTSQYLCASSESDNLLYTQYFGPGTRLTVL.

J is TRBJ2-5 and V is TRBV6-5, with 8 bases aligning to TRBD2. The CDR3 runs to 14 residues. In germline, CDR1 is MNHEY, CDR2 SVGAGI. Trimming took 4 bases from V and 5 from J; bases not matched to a gene: 6. The CDR3 nucleotides read TGTGCCAGCAGTTCGAGCGGGGGTTGGGAGACCCAGTACTTC. Its translation: CASSSSGGWETQYF.

The CDR3 nucleotides are TGCAGCGCGATAGGACAGGGAACGGTTAGTGGAAACACCATATATTTT. Encoded protein: CSAIGQGTVSGNTIYF. The genes are TRBV29-1 and TRBJ1-3; 8 nucleotides match TRBD1. Germline V CDR1 and CDR2: SQVTM, ANQGSEA. With 7 bases clipped from V and 3 bases from J, the junction kept 14 bases outside the gene matches. The CDR3 contains 16 residues.

This clone was seen a few times. V usage is TRBV5-1 and J usage is TRBJ2-3; TRBD2 aligns across 16 bases. The CDR3 runs to 19 residues. J gave up 1 base and V 0 bases, and 5 bases lay outside the gene matches. Germline V lookup: CDR1 SGHRS, CDR2 YFSETQ. The CDR3 loop is CASSLVGTSGGAGTDTQYF. DNA of the CDR3: TGCGCCAGCAGCTTGGTCGGGACTAGCGGGGGGGCCGGCACAGATACGCAGTATTTT.

The chain links TRBV5-6 to TRBJ2-3, with D possibly matching TRBD2 (6 bases). CDR1 SGHDT and CDR2 YYEEEE come from the germline V gene. The germline V and J ends were trimmed by 5 bases and 4 bases, with 17 bases remaining between them. This CDR3 region has 15 residues. For the CDR3, the DNA is TGTGCCAGCAGTCGGTGGGCTAGCGTACCAGATACGCAGTATTTT. This codes for CASSRWASVPDTQYF.

This clone was observed a few times. This chain uses TRBV28 with TRBJ2-1; 7 positions match TRBD1. V gave up 5 bases and J gave up 3 bases; unmatched junction bases: 10. The CDR3 spans 16 residues. Germline CDR1 MDHEN, CDR2 SYDVKM. CDR3 bases: TGTGCCAGCAGTATTACCGGGACAGTCTACTACAATGAGCAGTTCTTC. It encodes CASSITGTVYYNEQFF.

The chain joins TRBV18 to TRBJ1-3; D uncertain. The CDR3 loop spans 14 amino acids. Germline V gives CDR1 KGHSH, CDR2 LQKENI. Deletions cut 2 bases from V and 7 bases from J, with 12 bases between. CDR3 amino acids: CASSPVDGENTIYF. DNA for the CDR3: TGTGCCAGCTCACCAGTTGATGGGGAGAACACCATATATTTT.

The sample holds one count of this clone. This chain uses TRBV5-1 with TRBJ1-2, with D possibly TRBD1 on 5 matching bases. Trimming left V 0 bases short and J 2 bases short, with 8 bases between. The CDR3 contains 14 residues. CDR1 SGHRS and CDR2 YFSETQ come from the germline V gene. The CDR3, as DNA: TGCGCCAGCAGCTTGGCTGACAGAAACTATGGCTACACCTTC. This translates into CASSLADRNYGYTF.

About this clone: The junction does not match germline at one end; this may be a read error. V gene TRBV7-9 combines with J gene TRBJ1-1; no clear D. Looked up from germline, CDR1 is SEHNR and CDR2 is FQNEAQ (reference sequence). This CDR3 comprises 18 residues. The CDR3 DNA reads as TGTTCCAGCAGCTTAGGGTCCCTTTACAGAAACAAGGACACTGAAGCTTTCTTT. Amino acid sequence: CSSSLGSLYRNKDTEAFF.

This clone showed up just a few times. This rearrangement joins TRBV5-1 to TRBJ1-1, with TRBD1 matching 8 bases. J was trimmed by 0 bases and V by 7 bases; bases with no gene match: 11. Per germline, CDR1 SGHRS and CDR2 YFSETQ. This CDR3 comprises 16 residues. CDR3 nucleotides: TGCGCCAGCGCATCCTCGACAGGGGCGATGAACACTGAAGCTTTCTTT. Amino acid sequence: CASASSTGAMNTEAFF.

V usage is TRBV7-6 and J usage is TRBJ2-1, with D possibly TRBD2 on 6 matching bases. The CDR3 is 15 residues long. With 1 base removed from V and 4 bases from J, the gap between germline ends came to 11 bases. Germline V gene data show CDR1 as SGHVS and CDR2 as FNYEAQ. CDR3 in DNA: TGTGCCAGCAGCTTAGGCCTAGCGCCTTACAATGAGCAGTTCTTC. Protein: CASSLGLAPYNEQFF.

The chain combines TRBV5-1 with TRBJ1-3; D ambiguous. V lost 2 bases and J lost 0, with 15 bases in between. Germline CDR1 and CDR2: SGHRS and YFSETQ. The CDR3 loop spans 17 amino acids. The DNA for the CDR3 is TGCGCCAGCAGCTTCGGGGAGACGGCTAGCTCTGGAAACACCATATATTTT. This sequence encodes CASSFGETASSGNTIYF. The full variable domain, its missing parts supplied by reference TRBV5-1 and TRBJ1-3, is KAGVTQTPRYLIKTRGQQVTLSCSPISGHRSVSWYQQTPGQGLQFLFEYFSETQRNKGNFPGRFSGRQFSNSRSEMNVSTLELGDSALYLCASSFGETASSGNTIYFGEGSWLTVV.

J is TRBJ2-7 and V is TRBV6-4, with 8 bases fitting TRBD2. This CDR3 spans 15 amino acids. V lost 2 bases, J lost 6 bases, and 9 bases stayed unmatched. Germline CDR1 and CDR2: MRHNA and SNTAGT. The CDR3 DNA sequence: TGTGCCAGCAGTGACATCCAGCGGGGGATCGGCGAGCAGTACTTC. Translation gives CASSDIQRGIGEQYF.

The chain recombines TRBV2 with TRBJ2-7, with TRBD2 identical over 9 bases. J lost 5 bases, V lost 6 bases, and 14 bases had no gene match. CDR3 length: 16 amino acids. Germline V gene lookup returns CDR1 SNHLY and CDR2 FYNNEI. Written as DNA, the CDR3 is TGTGCCAGCAGGGGTGGGCGGGGGGGCCTACAGAACGAGCAGTACTTC. Translated: CASRGGRGGLQNEQYF.

This clone came up a few times. The chain couples TRBV9 to TRBJ1-2, with 10 bases fitting TRBD1. The CDR3 spans 14 residues. After removal of 6 bases from V and 6 bases from J, the junction contained 8 bases not matched to a gene. Germline CDR1 SGDLS, CDR2 YYNGEE. CDR3 nucleotide sequence: TGTGCCAGCAACGCCGGGACAGGGGATGATGGCTACACCTTC. This gives the protein CASNAGTGDDGYTF.

The J gene is TRBJ2-1, the V gene TRBV19; TRBD2 matches at 9 bases. Germline CDR1 and CDR2: LNHDA and SQIVND (reference sequence). Unmatched junction bases numbered 11, after V lost 5 bases and J lost 9 bases. CDR3 length equals 15 residues. The CDR3 DNA reads as TGTGCCAGTAGTTTTTCTGGCGGGGGGGCGGGTGAGCAGTTCTTC. Its translation is CASSFSGGGAGEQFF.

The chain is built from TRBV25-1 and TRBJ1-3, with D perhaps TRBD1 (5 bases). Trimming left V 4 bases short and J 2 bases short, with 12 bases between. Germline assignment: CDR1 MGHDK and CDR2 SYGVNS. The length of the CDR3 is 15 residues. The CDR3 DNA is TGTGCCAGCAGTGTTCTCAGGGTCCCTGGAAACACCATATATTTT. It encodes CASSVLRVPGNTIYF.

The chain carries TRBV7-2 and TRBJ2-7, with 7 bases fitting TRBD1. The length of the CDR3 is 15 residues. V lost 2 bases and J lost 2; bases outside the gene matches: 6. Germline CDR1 SGHTA, CDR2 FQGNSA. The CDR3 is CASSLPPTGTYEQYF. Written as DNA, the CDR3 is TGTGCCAGCAGCTTACCGCCGACAGGGACCTACGAGCAGTACTTC. Full variable domain (outside the CDR3, taken from reference TRBV7-2 and TRBJ2-7): GAGVSQSPSNKVTEKGKDVELRCDPISGHTALYWYRQSLGQGLEFLIYFQGNSAPDKSGLPSDRFSAERTGGSVSTLTIQRTQQEDSAVYLCASSLPPTGTYEQYFGPGTRLTVT.

The chain joins TRBV6-1 to TRBJ2-3, with D maybe TRBD2 (6 bases). Trimming left V 3 bases short and J 0 bases short, with 7 bases between. The V gene's germline CDR1 is MNHNS and CDR2 SASEGT. The CDR3 runs 14 residues. The CDR3 spells CASSDGTSTDTQYF. Here the CDR3 DNA reads TGTGCCAGCAGTGACGGGACTAGCACAGATACGCAGTATTTT.

The genes are TRBV11-2 and TRBJ1-1, with 8 bases aligning to TRBD1. Per germline, CDR1 SGHAT and CDR2 FQNNGV. The CDR3 contains 14 residues. The V segment lost 6 bases and the J segment 5 bases; nucleotides outside the gene matches: 8. Here the CDR3 reads CASSSQGARTEAFF. The CDR3 DNA is TGTGCCAGCAGTTCTCAGGGGGCGAGGACTGAAGCTTTCTTT.

Only one count was recorded for this clone. The chain joins TRBV7-7 to TRBJ2-3; D gene ambiguous. There are 14 residues in the CDR3. Germline lookup yields CDR1 SSHAT and CDR2 FNYEAQ (reference sequence). Trimming cost V 1 base and J 3 bases, with 8 bases left between them. CDR3 nucleotide sequence: TGTGCCAGCAGCTTAGATCGAGAAACAGATACGCAGTATTTT. It encodes CASSLDRETDTQYF.

The rearrangement links TRBV29-1 to TRBJ2-1; 9 bases fit TRBD1. Germline values: CDR1 SQVTM, CDR2 ANQGSEA. CDR3 length: 14 residues. With V trimmed by 6 bases and J by 6 bases, 9 bases remained unmatched. CDR3 DNA: TGCAGCGTGCTTCGGACAGGGGTCGGCAATGAGCAGTTCTTC. Translated: CSVLRTGVGNEQFF.

The sample holds a few counts of this clone. V and J are TRBV10-2 and TRBJ1-6; D is perhaps TRBD1 (5 bases). Germline V gene sequence: CDR1 WSHSY, CDR2 SAAADI. This CDR3 is built from 13 residues. V was cut by 5 bases and J by 7 bases, with 9 bases left in between. DNA of the CDR3: TGCGCCAGCAGTACGAACAGGAATTCACCCCTCCACTTT. This encodes CASSTNRNSPLHF.